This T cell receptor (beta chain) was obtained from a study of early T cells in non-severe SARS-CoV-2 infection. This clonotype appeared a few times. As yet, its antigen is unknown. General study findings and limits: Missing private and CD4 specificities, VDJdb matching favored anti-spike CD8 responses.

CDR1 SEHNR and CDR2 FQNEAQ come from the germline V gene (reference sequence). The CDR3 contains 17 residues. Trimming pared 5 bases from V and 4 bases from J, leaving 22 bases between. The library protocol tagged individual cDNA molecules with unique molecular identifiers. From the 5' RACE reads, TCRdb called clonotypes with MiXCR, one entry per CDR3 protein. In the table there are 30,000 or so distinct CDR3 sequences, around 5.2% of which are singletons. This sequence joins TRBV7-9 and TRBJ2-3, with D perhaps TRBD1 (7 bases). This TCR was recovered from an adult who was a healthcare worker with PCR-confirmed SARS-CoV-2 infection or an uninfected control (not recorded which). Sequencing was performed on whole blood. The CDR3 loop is CASSGGRDSPHPDTQYF. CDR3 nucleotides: TGTGCCAGCAGCGGAGGGCGGGACAGTCCTCATCCAGATACGCAGTATTTT.